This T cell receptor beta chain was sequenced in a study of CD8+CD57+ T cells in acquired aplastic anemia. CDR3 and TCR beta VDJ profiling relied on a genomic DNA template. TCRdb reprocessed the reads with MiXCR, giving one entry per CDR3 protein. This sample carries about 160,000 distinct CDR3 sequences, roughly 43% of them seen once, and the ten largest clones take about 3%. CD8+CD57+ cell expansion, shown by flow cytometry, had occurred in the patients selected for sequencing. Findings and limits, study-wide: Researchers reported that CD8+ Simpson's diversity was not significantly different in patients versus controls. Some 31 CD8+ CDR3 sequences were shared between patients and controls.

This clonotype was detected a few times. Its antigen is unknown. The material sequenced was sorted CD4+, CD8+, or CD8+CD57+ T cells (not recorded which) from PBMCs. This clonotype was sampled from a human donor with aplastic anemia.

The CDR3 sequence: CASSPPGDTQYF. The CDR3 DNA sequence: TGTGCCAGCTCACCACCTGGGGATACGCAGTATTTT. This chain uses TRBV18 with TRBJ2-3; D unclear. Between the trimmed V and J ends, which lost 0 bases and 6 bases, there was a span of 4 bases. Germline V lookup: CDR1 KGHSH, CDR2 LQKENI. CDR3 length: 12 residues.